The source of this TCR beta chain is a study of blood T cell repertoires in COVID-19. The CDR3 covers 12 residues. V gave up 7 bases and J gave up 3 bases, with 7 bases separating them. Germline values: CDR1 SGHNT, CDR2 YENEEA. Profiled with immunoSEQ multiplex PCR; TCRdb holds only in-frame clones, not every one. In the table there are 100,000 to 120,000 clones, approximately 85% of which are singletons. The sequence derives from a woman aged 60-75 years with acute or convalescent COVID-19. The sample was peripheral blood. The chain couples TRBV11-3 to TRBJ2-1; weak D call: TRBD2 (5 bases). The CDR3 loop reads CASTGDYNEQFF. CDR3 in DNA: TGTGCCAGCACCGGGGACTACAATGAGCAGTTCTTC. Based on the CDR3 plus reference TRBV11-3 and TRBJ2-1, the full variable domain is EAGVVQSPRYKIIEKKQPVAFWCNPISGHNTLYWYLQNLGQGPELLIRYENEEAVDDSQLPKDRFSAERLKGVDSTLKIQPAELGDSAVYLCASTGDYNEQFFGPGTRLTVL.